One T cell receptor beta chain is described in this entry. Using its own MiXCR run on the 5' RACE reads, TCRdb lists one record per CDR3 protein. The sample records under 550,000 distinct CDR3 sequences, 20% to 25% being singletons. This sample is part of a study of T cells after yellow fever vaccination. CDR3 size: 15 residues. The germline V gene encodes CDR1 MNHNS and CDR2 SASEGT. V gave up 6 bases and J gave up 6 bases; unmatched junction bases: 10. The sample here was PBMCs, taken around 3 weeks after the first yellow fever vaccination. This receptor was identified in a man younger than 35 who received the YFV17D yellow fever vaccine. The chain joins TRBV6-1 to TRBJ2-1, with TRBD2 matching 8 bases. The CDR3 sequence: CASSHSGDGSNEQFF. DNA of the CDR3: TGTGCCAGCAGCCATAGCGGGGATGGATCCAATGAGCAGTTCTTC.